This T cell receptor beta chain was profiled in a study of T cells expressing NK-cell markers. For each CDR3 protein, TCRdb gives one entry from its re-call of the 5' RACE reads, without DNA. The listing records around 280,000 distinct CDR3 sequences. Germline CDR1 is MNHEY and CDR2 is SMNVEV (reference sequence). The CDR3 consists of 14 residues. Sequencing was performed on blood T cells: a sorted CD56 or NKG2C T cell subset, CD4+ or CD8+ T cells, or bulk PBMC T cells (not recorded which). The receptor was derived from a man between 18 and 29 years old in good health. The gene calls are TRBV27 and TRBJ1-4. CDR3: CASSFGGNHEKLFF.